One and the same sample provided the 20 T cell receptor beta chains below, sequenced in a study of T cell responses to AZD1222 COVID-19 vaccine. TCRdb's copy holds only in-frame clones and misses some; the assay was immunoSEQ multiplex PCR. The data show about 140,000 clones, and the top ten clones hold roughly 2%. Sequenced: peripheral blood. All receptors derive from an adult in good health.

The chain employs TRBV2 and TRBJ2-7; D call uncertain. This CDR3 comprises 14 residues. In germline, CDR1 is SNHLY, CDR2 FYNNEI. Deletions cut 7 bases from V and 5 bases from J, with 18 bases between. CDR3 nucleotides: TGTGCCAGCACTATCCGGGTCACATTGGACGAGCAGTACTTC. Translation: CASTIRVTLDEQYF.

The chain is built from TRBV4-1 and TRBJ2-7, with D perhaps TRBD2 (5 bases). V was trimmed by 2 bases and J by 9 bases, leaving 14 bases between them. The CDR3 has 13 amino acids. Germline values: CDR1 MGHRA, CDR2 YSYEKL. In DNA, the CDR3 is TGCGCCAGCAGCCAATCTATGGGGAGCGGGCAGTACTTC. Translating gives CASSQSMGSGQYF.

In DNA, the CDR3 is TGTGCCACCAGCAGAGATCAGGCGGCAGGGGAAGCCTACGAGCAGTACTTC. Translating gives CATSRDQAAGEAYEQYF. This sequence joins TRBV15 and TRBJ2-7; perhaps TRBD1 as D (6 bases). The V end lost 0 bases, the J end lost 2 bases, and 17 bases lay between the germline ends. There are 17 residues in the CDR3. Germline lookup yields CDR1 LNHNV and CDR2 YYDKDF (reference sequence).

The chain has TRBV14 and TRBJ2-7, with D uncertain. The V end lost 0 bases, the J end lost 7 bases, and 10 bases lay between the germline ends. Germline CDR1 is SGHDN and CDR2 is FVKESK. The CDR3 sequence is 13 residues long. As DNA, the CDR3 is TGTGCCAGCAGCCAAGATTTGGGTAAAGAGCAGTACTTC. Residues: CASSQDLGKEQYF.

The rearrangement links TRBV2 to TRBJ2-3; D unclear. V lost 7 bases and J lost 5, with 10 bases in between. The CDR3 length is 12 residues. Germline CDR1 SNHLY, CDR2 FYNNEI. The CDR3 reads CASNPSRDTQYF. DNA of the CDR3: TGTGCCAGCAACCCTTCGCGAGATACGCAGTATTTT.

CDR3 protein: CASSSSPNEQFF. CDR3 DNA sequence: TGTGCCAGCAGCTCGTCCCCCAATGAGCAGTTCTTC. V usage is TRBV7-9 and J usage is TRBJ2-1; D unclear. V gave up 4 bases and J gave up 6 bases, with 7 bases separating them. CDR3 length equals 12 residues. Germline V lookup: CDR1 SEHNR, CDR2 FQNEAQ (reference sequence). Filled out from reference TRBV7-9 and TRBJ2-1, the complete variable domain reads DTGVSQNPRHKITKRGQNVTFRCDPISEHNRLYWYRQTLGQGPEFLTYFQNEAQLEKSRLLSDRFSAERPKGSFSTLEIQRTEQGDSAMYLCASSSSPNEQFFGPGTRLTVL.

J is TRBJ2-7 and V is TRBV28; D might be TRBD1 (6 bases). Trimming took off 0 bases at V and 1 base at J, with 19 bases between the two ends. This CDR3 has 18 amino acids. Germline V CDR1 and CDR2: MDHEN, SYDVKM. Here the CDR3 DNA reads TGTGCCAGCAGTTTATGGTCCACCAGGGGAGACCGTTCCTACGAGCAGTACTTC. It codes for CASSLWSTRGDRSYEQYF.

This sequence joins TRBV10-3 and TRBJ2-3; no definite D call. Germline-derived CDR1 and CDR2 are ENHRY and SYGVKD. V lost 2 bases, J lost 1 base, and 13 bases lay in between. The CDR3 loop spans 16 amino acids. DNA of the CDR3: TGTGCCATCAGTGAGATTGGGTCTTTAGGCACAGATACGCAGTATTTT. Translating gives CAISEIGSLGTDTQYF.

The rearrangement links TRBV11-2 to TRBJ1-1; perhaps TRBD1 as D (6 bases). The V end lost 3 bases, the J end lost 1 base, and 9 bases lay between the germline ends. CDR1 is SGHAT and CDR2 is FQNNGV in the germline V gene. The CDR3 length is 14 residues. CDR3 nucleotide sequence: TGTGCCAGCAGCTTCAGCAGGGGGAACACTGAAGCTTTCTTT. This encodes CASSFSRGNTEAFF. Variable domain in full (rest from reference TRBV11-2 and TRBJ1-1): EAGVAQSPRYKIIEKRQSVAFWCNPISGHATLYWYQQILGQGPKLLIQFQNNGVVDDSQLPKDRFSAERLKGVDSTLKIQPAKLEDSAVYLCASSFSRGNTEAFFGQGTRLTVV.

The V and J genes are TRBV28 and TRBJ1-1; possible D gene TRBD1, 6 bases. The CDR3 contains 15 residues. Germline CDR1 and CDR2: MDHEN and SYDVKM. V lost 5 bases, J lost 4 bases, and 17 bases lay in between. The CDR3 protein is CASSPRVGGGTEAFF. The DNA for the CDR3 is TGTGCCAGCAGTCCAAGGGTAGGGGGGGGCACTGAAGCTTTCTTT.

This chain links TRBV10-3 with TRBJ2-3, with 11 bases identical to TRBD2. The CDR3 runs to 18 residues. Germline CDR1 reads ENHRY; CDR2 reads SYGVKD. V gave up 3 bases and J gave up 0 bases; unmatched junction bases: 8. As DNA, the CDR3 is TGTGCCATCAGTGACTTAGCGGGGGGGATCACTAGCACAGATACGCAGTATTTT. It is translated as CAISDLAGGITSTDTQYF.

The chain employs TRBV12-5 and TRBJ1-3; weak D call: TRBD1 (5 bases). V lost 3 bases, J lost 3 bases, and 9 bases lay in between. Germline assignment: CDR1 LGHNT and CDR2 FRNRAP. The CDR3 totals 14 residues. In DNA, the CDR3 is TGTGCTAGTGGTTTCTCCGGGGGTGGAAACACCATATATTTT. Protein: CASGFSGGGNTIYF.

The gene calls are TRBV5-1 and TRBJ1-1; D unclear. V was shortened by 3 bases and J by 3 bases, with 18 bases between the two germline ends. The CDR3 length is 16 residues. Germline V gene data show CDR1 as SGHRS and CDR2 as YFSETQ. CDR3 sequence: CASSYRPISSDTEAFF. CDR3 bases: TGCGCCAGCAGCTATCGACCGATTTCGAGCGACACTGAAGCTTTCTTT.

The CDR3 DNA follows: TGTGCCAGCAGTGGTACAGGGATTGGCTACACCTTC. It codes for CASSGTGIGYTF. This chain links TRBV12-3 or TRBV12-4 with TRBJ1-2, with D perhaps matching TRBD1 (6 bases). This CDR3 spans 12 amino acids. V lost 5 bases to trimming and J lost 7 bases, with 11 bases between them.

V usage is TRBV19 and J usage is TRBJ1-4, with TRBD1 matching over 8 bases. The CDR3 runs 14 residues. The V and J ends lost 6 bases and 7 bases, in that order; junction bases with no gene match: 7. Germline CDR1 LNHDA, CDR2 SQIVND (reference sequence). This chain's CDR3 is CASRRTGTAEKLFF. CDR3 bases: TGTGCCAGTAGGAGGACAGGGACAGCTGAAAAACTGTTTTTT.

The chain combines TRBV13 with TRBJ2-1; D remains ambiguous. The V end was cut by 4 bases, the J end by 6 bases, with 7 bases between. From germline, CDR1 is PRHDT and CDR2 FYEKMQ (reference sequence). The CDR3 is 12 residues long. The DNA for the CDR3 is TGTGCCAGCAGCTCGTCACGCAATGAGCAGTTCTTC. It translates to CASSSSRNEQFF.

The CDR3: CATSGAAFSGANVLTF. CDR3 bases: TGCGCCACATCAGGGGCCGCGTTCTCTGGGGCCAACGTCCTGACTTTC. The rearrangement joins TRBV5-1 to TRBJ2-6, with TRBD1 as a possible D gene (6 bases). V lost 9 bases, J lost 0 bases, and 16 bases lay in between. The CDR3 has 16 amino acids. In germline, CDR1 is SGHRS, CDR2 YFSETQ. The variable domain in full, with the rest retrieved from reference TRBV5-1 and TRBJ2-6, is KAGVTQTPRYLIKTRGQQVTLSCSPISGHRSVSWYQQTPGQGLQFLFEYFSETQRNKGNFPGRFSGRQFSNSRSEMNVSTLELGDSALYLCATSGAAFSGANVLTFGAGSRLTVL.

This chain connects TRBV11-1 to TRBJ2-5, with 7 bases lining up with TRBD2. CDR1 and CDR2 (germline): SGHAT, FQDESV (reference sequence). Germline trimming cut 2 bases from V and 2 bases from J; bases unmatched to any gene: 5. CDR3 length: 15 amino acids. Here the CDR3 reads CASSLSAGRQETQYF. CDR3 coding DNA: TGTGCCAGCAGCTTATCAGCGGGGAGACAAGAGACCCAGTACTTC.

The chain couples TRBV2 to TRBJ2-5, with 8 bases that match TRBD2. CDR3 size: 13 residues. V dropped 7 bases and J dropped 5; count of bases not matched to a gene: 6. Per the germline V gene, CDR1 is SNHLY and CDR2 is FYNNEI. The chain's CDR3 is CASNTRLAETQYF. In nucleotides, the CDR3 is TGTGCCAGCAACACAAGACTAGCGGAGACCCAGTACTTC.

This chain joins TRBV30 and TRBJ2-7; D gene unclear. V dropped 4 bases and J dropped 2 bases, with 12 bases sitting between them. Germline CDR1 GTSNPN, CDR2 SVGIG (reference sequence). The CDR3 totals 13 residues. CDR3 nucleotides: TGTGCCTGGACTCTGGACGGACCCTACGAGCAGTACTTC. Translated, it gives CAWTLDGPYEQYF.